This entry lists 21 T cell receptor beta chains sequenced from one sample in a study of blood T cell repertoires in COVID-19 (TCRdb year 2020). The protocol used for the library was the immunoSEQ multiplex PCR assay. Drawn from immuneACCESS, this table holds only the in-frame rearrangements with V and J called that TCRdb kept. Clones are partly lost; checked studies trace under half to an unresolved V gene and leave the rest unexplained. The sample includes approximately 150,000 clones, with approximately 85% observed a single time. The top ten clonotypes cover more than 5% of the sample. Sequencing used peripheral blood. The source is a woman between 50 and 59 years old with COVID-19, enrolled during active disease.

The gene calls are TRBV11-1 and TRBJ1-4, with D perhaps TRBD1 (6 bases). Germline V CDR1 and CDR2: SGHAT, FQDESV (reference sequence). Trimming left V 4 bases short and J 5 bases short, with 14 bases between. The CDR3 has 15 residues. CDR3 DNA: TGTGCCAGCAGCTCGAGGACAGAGACAAATGAAAAACTGTTTTTT. Translation: CASSSRTETNEKLFF. Full variable domain (outside the CDR3, taken from reference TRBV11-1 and TRBJ1-4): EAEVAQSPRYKITEKSQAVAFWCDPISGHATLYWYRQILGQGPELLVQFQDESVVDDSQLPKDRFSAERLKGVDSTLKIQPAELGDSAMYLCASSSRTETNEKLFFGSGTQLSVL.

The rearrangement uses TRBV7-8 and TRBJ2-1, with 7 positions matching TRBD2. Trimming at V came to 1 base and at J to 6 bases, leaving 12 bases not matched to a gene. CDR3 length: 17 residues. The germline V gene has CDR1 SGHVS and CDR2 FQNEAQ. The CDR3 here is CASSLELSRLASNEQFF. CDR3 bases: TGTGCCAGCAGCTTAGAATTGTCCCGACTAGCTAGCAATGAGCAGTTCTTC.

This chain joins TRBV14 and TRBJ2-3; possible D gene TRBD2, 5 bases. The length of the CDR3 is 15 residues. Trimming shortened V by 2 bases and J by 0 bases, and 9 bases separated the two germline ends. Germline V CDR1 and CDR2: SGHDN, FVKESK. CDR3 coding DNA: TGTGCCAGCAGCCAACTCCTAGCTAGCACAGATACGCAGTATTTT. Translating it yields CASSQLLASTDTQYF.

This chain uses TRBV5-6 with TRBJ2-2; TRBD1 is a possible D gene (5 bases). This CDR3 is built from 12 residues. V lost 3 bases to trimming and J lost 6 bases, with 6 bases between them. Germline CDR1 and CDR2: SGHDT and YYEEEE. The CDR3 sequence is CASSWTSGELFF. The CDR3 bases are TGTGCCAGCAGCTGGACATCCGGGGAGCTGTTTTTT.

V usage is TRBV11-2 and J usage is TRBJ1-6, with 9 positions matching TRBD1. Losses at the gene ends were 5 bases for V and 9 bases for J; bases not matched to a gene: 5. Per germline, CDR1 SGHAT and CDR2 FQNNGV. The CDR3 extends over 14 amino acids. The CDR3 bases are TGTGCCAGCAGCACGGACAGGGGAACTTCACCCCTCCACTTT. Its protein is CASSTDRGTSPLHF. Full variable domain (rest looked up from reference TRBV11-2 and TRBJ1-6): EAGVAQSPRYKIIEKRQSVAFWCNPISGHATLYWYQQILGQGPKLLIQFQNNGVVDDSQLPKDRFSAERLKGVDSTLKIQPAKLEDSAVYLCASSTDRGTSPLHFGNGTRLTVT.

Worth noting for this clone: This sample includes further DNA sequences coding for the same CDR3. The chain has TRBV18 and TRBJ1-1; possible D gene TRBD1, 6 bases. The CDR3 has 14 residues. V lost 3 bases, J lost 1 base, and 9 bases lay in between. Germline values: CDR1 KGHSH, CDR2 LQKENI. For the CDR3, the DNA is TGTGCCAGCTCACCGGACAGCCAGAACACTGAAGCTTTCTTT. The encoded protein is CASSPDSQNTEAFF.

This chain uses TRBV19 with TRBJ2-5; D is unclear. The germline V and J ends were trimmed by 3 bases and 5 bases, with 10 bases remaining between them. This CDR3 has 13 residues. Germline CDR1 LNHDA, CDR2 SQIVND (reference sequence). The CDR3 protein is CASSIVGLETQYF. CDR3 in DNA: TGTGCCAGTAGTATCGTGGGCCTCGAGACCCAGTACTTC.

The gene calls are TRBV4-1 and TRBJ1-6; D is perhaps TRBD1 (6 bases). Trimming cost V 5 bases and J 4 bases, with 15 bases left between them. Germline V gives CDR1 MGHRA, CDR2 YSYEKL. The CDR3 is 16 residues long. CDR3 coding DNA: TGCGCCAGCAGCGAACCAGGGGCAGGTTATAATTCACCCCTCCACTTT. It codes for CASSEPGAGYNSPLHF.

V usage is TRBV11-1 and J usage is TRBJ2-5; the match to TRBD2 covers 10 bases. J gave up 1 base and V 4 bases, and 6 bases lay outside the gene matches. The germline V gene has CDR1 SGHAT and CDR2 FQDESV (reference sequence). This CDR3 is built from 16 residues. CDR3: CASSSLAGVSQETQYF. CDR3 nucleotides: TGTGCCAGCAGCTCTCTAGCGGGGGTGTCCCAAGAGACCCAGTACTTC.

The chain links TRBV19 to TRBJ2-6; D gene unclear. Trimming stripped 0 bases from V and 1 base from J, with 13 bases between. Germline V lookup: CDR1 LNHDA, CDR2 SQIVND (reference sequence). This CDR3 is built from 18 residues. The CDR3 DNA reads as TGTGCCAGTAGTATAGACGGTCCCGCTGATTCTGGGGCCAACGTCCTGACTTTC. Its protein product is CASSIDGPADSGANVLTF.

The chain is built from TRBV4-2 and TRBJ1-4; D gene uncertain. The CDR3 runs 13 residues. Germline V gives CDR1 LGHNA, CDR2 YNFKEQ. Between the trimmed V and J ends, which lost 4 bases and 4 bases, there was a span of 7 bases. CDR3 loop: CASSPLDNEKLFF. The CDR3 DNA reads as TGTGCCAGCAGCCCCCTAGATAATGAAAAACTGTTTTTT.

V and J are TRBV27 and TRBJ2-7; 7 positions match TRBD2. The V gene's germline CDR1 is MNHEY and CDR2 SMNVEV (reference sequence). The CDR3 loop spans 14 amino acids. The V gene end was trimmed by 2 bases and the J gene end by 3 bases; junction bases not matched to a gene: 4. The CDR3 sequence is CASSLIGTIYEQYF. The CDR3 DNA sequence: TGTGCCAGCAGTTTAATAGGGACTATCTACGAGCAGTACTTC.

J is TRBJ1-4 and V is TRBV27; D unclear. Germline CDR1 and CDR2: MNHEY and SMNVEV (reference sequence). The CDR3 is 12 amino acids. Between the trimmed V and J ends, which lost 5 bases and 8 bases, there was a span of 9 bases. CDR3 DNA: TGTGCCAGCAGTGCGCCGGGGGAAAAACTGTTTTTT. This sequence encodes CASSAPGEKLFF.

This clone was seen once. Different DNA sequences within this sample yield the same CDR3. The CDR3 reads CASSPRGPQETQYF. The CDR3 bases are TGTGCCAGCTCACCACGGGGCCCCCAAGAGACCCAGTACTTC. The chain recombines TRBV18 with TRBJ2-5; D perhaps matches TRBD1 (5 bases). V was cut by 1 base and J by 1 base, with 7 bases left in between. Germline assignment: CDR1 KGHSH and CDR2 LQKENI. This CDR3 has 14 residues.

The genes are TRBV3-1 (or the pseudogene TRBV3-2) and TRBJ2-3, with 13 positions matching TRBD2. Germline lookup yields CDR1 LGHDT and CDR2 YNNKEL (reference sequence). The CDR3 is 16 residues long. Losses at the gene ends were 4 bases for V and 2 bases for J; bases not matched to a gene: 3. CDR3 in DNA: TGTGCCAGCAGCCCGGGACTAGCGGGGTCCACAGATACGCAGTATTTT. Encoded protein: CASSPGLAGSTDTQYF.

This clone has a handful of counts. DNA for the CDR3: TGTGCCAGTAGTATGATGGGAGGGGACTACAATGAGCAGTTCTTC. It translates to CASSMMGGDYNEQFF. The J gene is TRBJ2-1, the V gene TRBV19, with TRBD2 identical over 7 bases. Trimming cost V 3 bases and J 3 bases; bases outside gene matches: 5. CDR1 LNHDA and CDR2 SQIVND come from the germline V gene (reference sequence). The CDR3 sequence is 15 residues long. Filled out from reference TRBV19 and TRBJ2-1, the complete variable domain reads DGGITQSPKYLFRKEGQNVTLSCEQNLNHDAMYWYRQDPGQGLRLIYYSQIVNDFQKGDIAEGYSVSREKKESFPLTVTSAQKNPTAFYLCASSMMGGDYNEQFFGPGTRLTVL.

This clone was observed once. CDR3 loop: CASSLITASGGNNEQFF. The DNA for the CDR3 is TGTGCCAGCAGCTTAATAACGGCTAGCGGGGGCAACAATGAGCAGTTCTTC. The V gene is TRBV7-3, the J gene TRBJ2-1; 10 bases are shared with TRBD2. Germline-derived CDR1 and CDR2 are SGHTA and FQGTGA. Trimming took 1 base from V and 5 from J; bases not matched to a gene: 8. The CDR3 extends over 17 amino acids.

The V gene is TRBV6-5, the J gene TRBJ1-3; D not certain. V lost 4 bases and J 11 bases, leaving 12 bases between the germline ends. The CDR3 is made up of 12 amino acids. Germline loops: CDR1 MNHEY, CDR2 SVGAGI. The CDR3: CASSSPEGAIYF. The CDR3 DNA reads TGTGCCAGCAGTTCTCCCGAGGGCGCCATATATTTT.

The chain recombines TRBV27 with TRBJ2-3, with 11 nucleotides matching TRBD2. The CDR3 spans 19 residues. Germline V CDR1 and CDR2: MNHEY, SMNVEV (reference sequence). Trimming cost V 6 bases and J 6 bases; bases outside gene matches: 20. The CDR3 loop reads CASSGGLQGARLAGDTQYF. CDR3 nucleotide sequence: TGTGCCAGCAGCGGGGGGTTACAGGGGGCCCGACTAGCGGGGGATACGCAGTATTTT.

The genes are TRBV7-9 and TRBJ2-3; the D gene is possibly TRBD2 (5 bases). With 1 base removed from V and 2 bases from J, the gap between germline ends came to 10 bases. The V gene's germline CDR1 is SEHNR and CDR2 FQNEAQ (reference sequence). This CDR3 is built from 15 residues. CDR3 nucleotide sequence: TGTGCCAGCAGCTTAGTATCGGGATTCACAGATACGCAGTATTTT. It specifies CASSLVSGFTDTQYF.

The chain has TRBV13 and TRBJ2-7; TRBD1 matches 9 bases. Germline-derived CDR1 and CDR2 are PRHDT and FYEKMQ (reference sequence). The CDR3 spans 16 residues. V dropped 5 bases and J dropped 4; count of bases not matched to a gene: 12. Written as DNA, the CDR3 is TGTGCCAGCAGCGATGGGCCCGGGACAGGGCTTTACGAGCAGTACTTC. This gives the protein CASSDGPGTGLYEQYF.